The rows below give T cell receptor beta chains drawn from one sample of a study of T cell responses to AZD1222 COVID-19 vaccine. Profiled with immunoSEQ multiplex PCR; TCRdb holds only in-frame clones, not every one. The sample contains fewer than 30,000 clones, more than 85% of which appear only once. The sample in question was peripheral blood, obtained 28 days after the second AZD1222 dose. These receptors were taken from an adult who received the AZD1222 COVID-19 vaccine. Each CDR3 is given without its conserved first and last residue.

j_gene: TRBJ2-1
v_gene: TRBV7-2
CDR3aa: ATKSGTRGPEQF

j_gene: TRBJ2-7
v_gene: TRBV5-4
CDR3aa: ASSLVAGGTYEQY

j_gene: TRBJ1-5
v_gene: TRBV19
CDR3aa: ASSFQGALSQPQH

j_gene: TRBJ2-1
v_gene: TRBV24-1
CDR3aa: ATSDPTGPIGDNEQF

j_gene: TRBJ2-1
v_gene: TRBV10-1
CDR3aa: ASSGTSGRYNEQF

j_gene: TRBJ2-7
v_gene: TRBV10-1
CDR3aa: ASSAGGSRKQY

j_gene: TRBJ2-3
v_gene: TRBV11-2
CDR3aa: ASSLTGGPPDTQY

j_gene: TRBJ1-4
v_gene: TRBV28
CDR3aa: ASSFNLGGQREKLF

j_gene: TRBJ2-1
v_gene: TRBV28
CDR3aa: ASTPGAREQF

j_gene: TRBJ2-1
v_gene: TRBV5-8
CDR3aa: ASSLGGLNYNEQF

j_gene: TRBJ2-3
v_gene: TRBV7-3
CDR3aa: ASSFGQPSDTQY

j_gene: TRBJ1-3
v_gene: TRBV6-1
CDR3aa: ASSEPGASGNTIY

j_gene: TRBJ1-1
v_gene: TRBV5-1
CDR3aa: ASKPGAGDTEAF

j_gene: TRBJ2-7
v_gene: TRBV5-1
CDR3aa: ASSLVGDSIGEQY

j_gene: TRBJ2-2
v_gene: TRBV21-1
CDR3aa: ASSPGQNVWGELF

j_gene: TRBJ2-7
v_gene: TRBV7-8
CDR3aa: ASSLVGRGNEQY

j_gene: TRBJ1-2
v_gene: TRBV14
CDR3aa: ASSHPGTAVWTNYGYT

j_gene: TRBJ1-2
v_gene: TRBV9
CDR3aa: ASSPWDRPFEGYT

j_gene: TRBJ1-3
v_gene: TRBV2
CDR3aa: ASSVRVLGNTIY

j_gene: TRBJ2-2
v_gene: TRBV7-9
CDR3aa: ASSRTGSTGELF

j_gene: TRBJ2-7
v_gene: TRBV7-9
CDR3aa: ASSSTIGGSTLASYEQY

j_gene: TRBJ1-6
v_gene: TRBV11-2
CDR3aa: ASSLDFGTRFGNNSPLH

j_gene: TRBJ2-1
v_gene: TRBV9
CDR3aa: ASTGGGLYNEQF

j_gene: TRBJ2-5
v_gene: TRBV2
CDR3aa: ASRRDSQETQY

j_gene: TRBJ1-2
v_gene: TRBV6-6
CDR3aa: ASSLPGGGYT

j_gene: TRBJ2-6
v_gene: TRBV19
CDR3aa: ASSETGLSGANVLT

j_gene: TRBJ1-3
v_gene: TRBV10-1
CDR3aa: ASSVWVPGNTIY